The clone carrying this TCR beta chain was counted a single time. Its antigen is still unknown. These data belong to a study of cytomegalovirus exposure and HLA in healthy donors. Overall study context: HLA-typed donors contributed around 82 million unique TCRs, which were held in an early data release. General study points: In an earlier analysis, productive rearrangement rates for most beta V segments clustered near 87% or 30%.

The CDR3 length is 15 residues. Trimming took off 4 bases at V and 4 bases at J, with 16 bases between the two ends. Germline CDR1 SQVTM, CDR2 ANQGSEA. Primers: 60 Vbeta forward and 13 Jbeta reverse. Sequenced by immunoSEQ multiplex PCR; TCRdb stores in-frame clones only, minus some. The sample has approximately 210,000 clones, 81% seen once; the top ten hold more than 1.5%. The sample consisted of PBMCs. The chain uses TRBV29-1 and TRBJ1-4, with D perhaps TRBD1 (5 bases). The sequence was obtained from a man between 18 and 35 years old in good health and CMV-seronegative. This CDR3 is CSVAIGQGLNEKLFF. In nucleotides, the CDR3 is TGCAGCGTTGCGATCGGGCAGGGCCTTAATGAAAAACTGTTTTTT.